This T cell receptor (beta chain) was sequenced during a study of blood T cells in healthy people across ages. This clonotype was detected only a few times. Its cognate antigen is unknown. Findings and caveats of the study: Per million T cells, the diversity of TCR beta decreased roughly linearly as age advanced.

In germline, CDR1 is SGDLS, CDR2 YYNGEE. Trimming shortened V by 0 bases and J by 5 bases, and 12 bases separated the two germline ends. This CDR3 has 15 residues. A J-beta primer mix and a sample-barcoded 5' primer were used in a second PCR of about 7 to 12 cycles. Each cDNA molecule received a tag from a template-switch adaptor that had 12 random nucleotides. The yield of each sample was at least 2.5 million CDR3-containing paired-end reads. TCRdb re-derived calls from the 5' RACE reads in MiXCR, one entry per CDR3 protein. The sample comprises 1.5 million to 2 million distinct CDR3 sequences, about 28% of which are singletons, and 7.7% rests with the top ten.

The source is a young woman in good health. V usage is TRBV9 and J usage is TRBJ2-1, with D tentatively TRBD1 or TRBD2 (5 bases each). The specimen was blood. CDR3 in amino acids: CASSVAGTENNEQFF. CDR3 in DNA: TGTGCCAGCAGCGTAGCCGGGACGGAGAACAATGAGCAGTTCTTC. The entire variable domain, with the rest obtained from reference TRBV9 and TRBJ2-1, is as follows: DSGVTQTPKHLITATGQRVTLRCSPRSGDLSVYWYQQSLDQGLQFLIQYYNGEERAKGNILERFSAQQFPDLHSELNLSSLELGDSALYFCASSVAGTENNEQFFGPGTRLTVL.